This is a list of T cell receptor beta chains from one sample in a study of T-cell reconstitution after alpha-beta-depleted transplantation in children. One entry per CDR3 protein, called by TCRdb with MiXCR from the PCR reads. The sample includes about 980,000 distinct CDR3 sequences, roughly 29% of them seen just once. Sequencing used PBMCs, mostly from graft donor cells, obtained 360 days after TCRalphabeta/CD19-depleted stem cell transplant. All receptors come from a boy younger than two who had a stem cell transplant for SCID, so the T cells may come from the graft donor. Both conserved end residues are part of each CDR3.

>TRBV15|13|TRBJ2-7
CATSRDGDYEQYF
>TRBV25-1|14|TRBJ2-1
CASGGGQIYKGQFF
>TRBV7-3|13|TRBJ2-1
CASSPGGNNEQFF
>TRBV5-1|17|TRBJ2-3
CASSPSPRLELTDTQYF
>TRBV9|15|TRBJ2-3
CASSGGGLGTDTQYF
>TRBV2|15|TRBJ2-7
CASSEAGTESYEQYF
>TRBV20-1|18|TRBJ1-2
CSARDGRLGVGRNYGYTF
>TRBV6-2/TRBV6-3|15|TRBJ2-5
CASSGTRAVKGTQYF
>TRBV27|16|TRBJ1-1
CASSLSPGTGRTEAFF
>TRBV9|16|TRBJ2-7
CASSVEGWDKSYEQYF
>TRBV9|16|TRBJ2-3
CASSVLAGGPTDTQYF
>TRBV5-1|14|TRBJ2-5
CASSLGLASETQYF
>TRBV7-2|14|TRBJ2-7
CASSLRDVFYEQYF
>TRBV7-6|16|TRBJ2-2
CASSLHPAPNTGELFF
>TRBV3-1|17|TRBJ2-6
CASSQERLLEGANVLTF
>TRBV12-3/TRBV12-4|15|TRBJ1-2
CASSLSLSAFYGYTF
>TRBV4-3|17|TRBJ2-2
CASSRDRGAWIAGELFF
>TRBV20-1|13|TRBJ2-7
CSATPRPVGEQYF
>TRBV27|14|TRBJ1-1
CASGRNREHTEAFF
>TRBV5-1|15|TRBJ2-3
CASRVRGGPADTQYF
>TRBV7-2|13|TRBJ1-6
CASSLLVGSPLHF
>TRBV5-1|14|TRBJ2-3
CASSLEGSANTQYF
>TRBV5-5|16|TRBJ2-1
CASSLEGFQPYNEQFF
>TRBV7-2|13|TRBJ2-3
CASSWKQSDTQYF
>TRBV12-3/TRBV12-4|14|TRBJ1-6
CASSEDPGNSPLHF
>TRBV12-3/TRBV12-4|14|TRBJ1-2
CASTTQGARYGYTF
>TRBV7-2|15|TRBJ2-3
CASSSGLPQTDTQYF
>TRBV7-3|15|TRBJ2-1
CASSKTSGLYNEQFF
>TRBV12-3/TRBV12-4|15|TRBJ2-5
CASSPRTSGKETQYF
>TRBV18|15|TRBJ2-7
CASSRPSTGKHEQYF
>TRBV7-9|16|TRBJ2-7
CASSPGGLAVFDEQYF
>TRBV5-1|15|TRBJ1-1
CASSPWTEWGTEAFF
>TRBV15|16|TRBJ2-3
CATSSPPRGSTDTQYF
>TRBV15|12|TRBJ2-5
CATSRDVETQYF
>TRBV12-3/TRBV12-4|14|TRBJ1-1
CASSLREGASEAFF
>TRBV20-1|15|TRBJ1-1
CSARALRTGNTEAFF
>TRBV4-1|15|TRBJ2-7
CASSQDWTGSYEQYF
>TRBV11-3|17|TRBJ2-1
CASSPPGLAGGYNEQFF
>TRBV12-3/TRBV12-4|15|TRBJ2-3
CASSLGSVSTDTQYF